Following are 30 T cell receptor beta chains from one sample sequenced in a study of T-cell reconstitution after alpha-beta-depleted transplantation in children. Molecular barcoding with unique molecular identifiers was used for the TCRbeta library. Each CDR3 protein is one row after TCRdb ran MiXCR on the PCR reads. Among about 610,000 distinct CDR3 sequences listed, roughly 10% were seen once. Sample: PBMCs from the stem cell graft donor, taken from the stem cell graft. These receptors originate from a human donor who donated a stem cell graft to a child with acute myeloid leukemia.

This clonotype was detected a few times. A much larger clone lies a single base off, so this may be a read error. The J gene is TRBJ2-7, the V gene TRBV7-9; 9 nucleotides agree with TRBD1. Germline CDR1 SEHNR, CDR2 FQNEAQ (reference sequence). This CDR3 contains 14 residues. V lost 2 bases, J lost 2 bases, and 1 base stayed unmatched. The CDR3 region has the DNA TGTGCCAGCAGCTTACGGACAGGGGCCTACGAGCAGTACTTC. It is translated as CASSLRTGAYEQYF.

In its sample, this clonotype was seen many times. The chain couples TRBV5-1 to TRBJ1-5, with D unclear. Germline V gives CDR1 SGHRS, CDR2 YFSETQ. This CDR3 comprises 13 residues. V lost 0 bases and J lost 6, with 7 bases in between. The CDR3 loop reads CASSLDSSQPQHF. The CDR3 DNA follows: TGCGCCAGCAGCTTGGACAGCTCTCAGCCCCAGCATTTT.

This clonotype occurred a few times. J is TRBJ2-1 and V is TRBV20-1; the match to TRBD2 covers 12 bases. V was pared by 6 bases and J by 6 bases, with 12 bases of the junction left unmatched. This CDR3 has 16 residues. Germline CDR1 reads DFQATT; CDR2 reads SNEGSKA (reference sequence). The CDR3 loop reads CSASTRGLAGSNEQFF. The CDR3 bases are TGCAGTGCCTCTACCCGGGGACTAGCGGGCTCCAATGAGCAGTTCTTC.

This clonotype was observed a handful of times. The chain is built from TRBV28 and TRBJ1-5; 7 bases match TRBD1. The CDR3 consists of 15 residues. With 5 bases clipped from V and 3 bases from J, the junction kept 7 bases outside the gene matches. Per germline, CDR1 MDHEN and CDR2 SYDVKM. CDR3 amino acids: CASSLPTGNNQPQHF. The CDR3 region has the DNA TGTGCCAGCAGTCTTCCGACAGGGAACAATCAGCCCCAGCATTTT.

This clonotype was seen at least ten times. This chain joins TRBV27 and TRBJ2-1, with no clear D. Germline values: CDR1 MNHEY, CDR2 SMNVEV (reference sequence). CDR3 length: 13 amino acids. With 4 bases removed from V and 6 bases from J, the gap between germline ends came to 10 bases. Here the CDR3 DNA reads TGTGCCAGCAGTTCCAAAAATATCAATGAGCAGTTCTTC. Translated: CASSSKNINEQFF.

The chain recombines TRBV5-1 with TRBJ2-7; a possible D gene is TRBD2 (5 bases). The CDR3 runs to 15 residues. CDR1 is SGHRS and CDR2 is YFSETQ in the germline V gene. V lost 4 bases and J lost 7, with 21 bases in between. In DNA form, the CDR3 reads TGCGCCAGCAGCCCCTCGGGGATCGAATTAAGGGAGCAGTACTTC. Its protein is CASSPSGIELREQYF.

This chain connects TRBV14 to TRBJ2-1; a weak D match, TRBD1 (6 bases). The germline gives CDR1 SGHDN, CDR2 FVKESK. The CDR3 runs 15 residues. V lost 5 bases to trimming and J lost 0 bases, with 11 bases between them. CDR3 sequence reads: CASSLTGISYNEQFF. The DNA for the CDR3 is TGTGCCAGCAGCTTGACAGGCATCTCCTACAATGAGCAGTTCTTC.

The chain links TRBV20-1 to TRBJ2-5; a weak D match, TRBD1 (6 bases). Between the trimmed V and J ends, which lost 6 bases and 7 bases, there was a span of 18 bases. The germline V gene has CDR1 DFQATT and CDR2 SNEGSKA (reference sequence). This CDR3 region has 13 residues. CDR3 bases: TGCAGTGCCCCAAGACAGGCCTCGGGGACCCAGTACTTC. It specifies CSAPRQASGTQYF.

The chain links TRBV27 to TRBJ2-7; 7 bases fit TRBD2. With V trimmed by 6 bases and J by 1 base, 9 bases remained unmatched. This CDR3 has 15 residues. Germline CDR1 MNHEY, CDR2 SMNVEV (reference sequence). The CDR3 DNA sequence: TGTGCCAGCAGCCGGGGGGTGGGGGTTTCCTACGAGCAGTACTTC. Its translation is CASSRGVGVSYEQYF.

The sample holds a few counts of this clonotype. The rearrangement joins TRBV28 to TRBJ2-7; 8 nucleotides match TRBD1. J gave up 0 bases and V 6 bases, and 7 bases lay outside the gene matches. Per the germline V gene, CDR1 is MDHEN and CDR2 is SYDVKM. The length of the CDR3 is 15 residues. The CDR3 DNA reads as TGTGCCAGCAGCCCTCGGGGACAGGCCTCCTACGAGCAGTACTTC. Translating it yields CASSPRGQASYEQYF.

The chain is built from TRBV4-2 and TRBJ1-1; tentatively, D is TRBD1 (5 bases). The CDR3 runs 13 residues. The V gene's germline CDR1 is LGHNA and CDR2 YNFKEQ. V was trimmed by 5 bases and J by 8 bases, leaving 15 bases between them. The CDR3, as DNA: TGTGCCAGCAGCTACGGGGACGGTAGAGAAGCTTTCTTT. Residues: CASSYGDGREAFF.

The chain recombines TRBV2 with TRBJ2-4; 12 bases line up with TRBD2. Germline V gene sequence: CDR1 SNHLY, CDR2 FYNNEI. The CDR3 totals 18 residues. Trimming at V came to 1 base and at J to 5 bases, leaving 9 bases not matched to a gene. CDR3 nucleotide sequence: TGTGCCAGCAGTGAAGTGGGACTAGCGGGCCCTCGGGAAAACATTCAGTACTTC. This gives the protein CASSEVGLAGPRENIQYF.

This clonotype occurred many times. The rearrangement joins TRBV10-3 to TRBJ2-2; TRBD2 aligns across 8 bases. V shed 4 bases and J 0 bases; nucleotides not matched to a gene: 4. CDR3 length equals 16 residues. Germline assignment: CDR1 ENHRY and CDR2 SYGVKD. The DNA for the CDR3 is TGTGCCATCAGTGGGGGTAGCGGGACGAACACCGGGGAGCTGTTTTTT. Amino acid sequence: CAISGGSGTNTGELFF.

This clonotype was seen a handful of times. The CDR3 loop is CASSHGTGELFF. The DNA of the CDR3 is TGTGCCAGCAGCCATGGTACCGGGGAGCTGTTTTTT. The genes are TRBV3-1 and TRBJ2-2; D gene ambiguous. The CDR3 has 12 amino acids. The V and J ends lost 3 bases and 5 bases respectively, with 4 bases between them. Germline CDR1 is LGHDT and CDR2 is YNNKEL (reference sequence).

The gene calls are TRBV5-1 and TRBJ2-1; the D gene could be TRBD1 or TRBD2 (5 bases each). The germline CDR1 and CDR2 sequences are SGHRS and YFSETQ. V lost 3 bases and J 6 bases, leaving 19 bases between the germline ends. The CDR3 is 16 amino acids. The CDR3 loop is CASSWGLGEPSNEQFF. CDR3 DNA: TGCGCCAGCAGCTGGGGTCTGGGGGAGCCCAGCAATGAGCAGTTCTTC. Full variable domain (rest looked up from reference TRBV5-1 and TRBJ2-1): KAGVTQTPRYLIKTRGQQVTLSCSPISGHRSVSWYQQTPGQGLQFLFEYFSETQRNKGNFPGRFSGRQFSNSRSEMNVSTLELGDSALYLCASSWGLGEPSNEQFFGPGTRLTVL.

This clonotype has a handful of counts. The chain has TRBV7-2 and TRBJ2-1; 9 bases map to TRBD2. The CDR3 is 16 amino acids. With V trimmed by 3 bases and J by 5 bases, 8 bases remained unmatched. Germline-derived CDR1 and CDR2 are SGHTA and FQGNSA. CDR3 loop: CASSFPSGIYDNEQFF. The CDR3 DNA follows: TGTGCCAGCAGCTTCCCTAGCGGGATATATGACAATGAGCAGTTCTTC.

The chain employs TRBV15 and TRBJ2-7, with TRBD1 as a possible D gene (6 bases). Germline lookup yields CDR1 LNHNV and CDR2 YYDKDF (reference sequence). The ends were cut back, 1 base at V and 2 bases at J, with 12 bases in the middle. This CDR3 comprises 15 residues. CDR3 bases: TGTGCCACCAGCAGAGGAGAACAGGGACCCTACGAGCAGTACTTC. Protein product: CATSRGEQGPYEQYF.

This chain links TRBV20-1 with TRBJ2-2, with unresolved D. Trimming removed 6 bases at V and 4 bases at J, with 12 bases between. From germline, CDR1 is DFQATT and CDR2 SNEGSKA (reference sequence). This CDR3 region has 13 residues. The CDR3 DNA sequence: TGCAGTGCCCATGAGAAGCGCACCGGGGAGCTGTTTTTT. Encoded protein: CSAHEKRTGELFF.

The chain couples TRBV5-1 to TRBJ2-7; 8 nucleotides match TRBD2. Germline V gene lookup returns CDR1 SGHRS and CDR2 YFSETQ. The CDR3 is made up of 14 amino acids. Trimming took 7 bases from V and 7 from J; bases not matched to a gene: 13. CDR3 in DNA: TGCGCCAGCGACTTGGGAGCGGGAGTGTCTGAGCAGTACTTC. This gives the protein CASDLGAGVSEQYF.

This clonotype was seen at least ten times. V gene TRBV28 combines with J gene TRBJ2-3; no firm D call. CDR3 size: 14 residues. Germline lookup yields CDR1 MDHEN and CDR2 SYDVKM. The V gene lost 6 bases and the J gene lost 0 bases, with 10 bases spanning the gap. The chain's CDR3 is CASRPGGSTDTQYF. CDR3 DNA sequence: TGTGCCAGCAGGCCGGGCGGTAGCACAGATACGCAGTATTTT.

This clonotype was picked up many times. V is TRBV7-2 and J is TRBJ2-7; TRBD1 matches at 7 bases. Trimming at V came to 1 base and at J to 7 bases, leaving 7 bases not matched to a gene. The CDR3 is 14 amino acids. Germline lookup yields CDR1 SGHTA and CDR2 FQGNSA. The CDR3, as DNA: TGTGCCAGCAGCTTAGACAGGGGTTTGGGGGAGCAGTACTTC. It is translated as CASSLDRGLGEQYF.

This clonotype was recorded at least ten times. The chain combines TRBV5-1 with TRBJ2-1; D gene unclear. V was shortened by 4 bases and J by 0 bases, with 11 bases between the two germline ends. This CDR3 region has 15 residues. Per germline, CDR1 SGHRS and CDR2 YFSETQ. CDR3 nucleotide sequence: TGCGCCAGCAGCGAATTACGAAGCTCCTACAATGAGCAGTTCTTC. Translated: CASSELRSSYNEQFF.

The table lists this clonotype with many counts. The chain carries TRBV6-2 or TRBV6-3 and TRBJ1-1; 10 nucleotides agree with TRBD1. CDR1 is MNHEY, CDR2 SVGEGT, per germline. The CDR3 is made up of 15 amino acids. V lost 6 bases and J lost 7; bases outside the gene matches: 11. CDR3: CASSPTGTGAYEAFF. DNA for the CDR3: TGTGCCAGCAGCCCCACCGGGACAGGGGCTTATGAAGCTTTCTTT.

This clonotype came up many times. This chain uses TRBV6-5 with TRBJ2-2; no clear D. The CDR3 loop spans 15 amino acids. The germline V gene has CDR1 MNHEY and CDR2 SVGAGI. V was trimmed by 0 bases and J by 2 bases, leaving 7 bases between them. The CDR3 nucleotides are TGTGCCAGCAGTTACTCGGCAGGAAACACCGGGGAGCTGTTTTTT. Translation: CASSYSAGNTGELFF.

This sequence joins TRBV9 and TRBJ1-2, with D hard to call. Germline CDR1 and CDR2: SGDLS and YYNGEE. This CDR3 region has 16 residues. Trimming left V 4 bases short and J 0 bases short, with 16 bases between. CDR3 sequence reads: CASSPQDRLANYGYTF. The CDR3 DNA follows: TGTGCCAGCAGCCCCCAGGACCGACTAGCTAACTATGGCTACACCTTC.

This clonotype appeared a few times. The rearrangement joins TRBV12-3 or TRBV12-4 to TRBJ1-1, with D possibly matching TRBD1 (6 bases). V lost 5 bases, J lost 4 bases, and 14 bases lay in between. CDR3 size: 14 residues. The CDR3 reads CASSGRQEGTEAFF. For the CDR3, the DNA is TGTGCCAGCAGTGGGAGACAGGAGGGCACTGAAGCTTTCTTT.

The sample holds many counts of this clonotype. The chain combines TRBV5-5 with TRBJ1-5; D uncertain. The CDR3 runs to 15 residues. Germline V gene data show CDR1 as SGHKS and CDR2 as YYEKEE (reference sequence). V was shortened by 1 base and J by 2 bases, with 10 bases between the two germline ends. CDR3 in DNA: TGTGCCAGCAGCTTGCCAGGCACCGGCAATCAGCCCCAGCATTTT. Translation gives CASSLPGTGNQPQHF.

This clonotype was observed at least ten times. The gene calls are TRBV5-6 and TRBJ2-2; 11 nucleotides line up with TRBD2. Germline values: CDR1 SGHDT, CDR2 YYEEEE. The ends lost 5 bases at V and 0 bases at J; junction bases unmatched: 6. The CDR3 runs 17 residues. DNA for the CDR3: TGTGCCAGCAGGCTTGGGACTAGCGGAACGAACACCGGGGAGCTGTTTTTT. This codes for CASRLGTSGTNTGELFF. Full variable domain (remainder filled in from reference TRBV5-6 and TRBJ2-2): DAGVTQSPTHLIKTRGQQVTLRCSPKSGHDTVSWYQQALGQGPQFIFQYYEEEERQRGNFPDRFSGHQFPNYSSELNVNALLLGDSALYLCASRLGTSGTNTGELFFGEGSRLTVL.

This clonotype was seen only once. Here the CDR3 DNA reads TGTGCCAGTGCTCAGTGGGGGACCGGGGAGCTGTTTTTT. Its protein product is CASAQWGTGELFF. V is TRBV19 and J is TRBJ2-2; D is perhaps TRBD1 or TRBD2 (5 bases each). This CDR3 is built from 13 residues. Trimming took off 8 bases at V and 5 bases at J, with 12 bases between the two ends. Germline-derived CDR1 and CDR2 are LNHDA and SQIVND (reference sequence).

This chain connects TRBV12-3 or TRBV12-4 to TRBJ2-7; 7 bases agree with TRBD2. This CDR3 region has 14 residues. The J segment lost 6 bases and the V segment lost 5 bases, leaving 10 bases of the junction unmatched. The CDR3 spells CASSNGPGGPEQYF. In DNA form, the CDR3 reads TGTGCCAGCAGTAACGGACCGGGAGGACCCGAGCAGTACTTC.